Listed here are 19 T cell receptor beta chains from one sample, sequenced in a study of CD4+ T cells in melanoma. Sequencing used immunoSEQ multiplex PCR; TCRdb keeps in-frame clones, though not all of them. The sample shows almost 15,000 clones, around 80% of them seen only once. The sequenced sample consisted of cells from a culture (not recorded whether cultured in vitro). The receptors here all came from a human donor with melanoma.

This rearrangement joins TRBV25-1 to TRBJ2-3; D possibly corresponds to TRBD1 (5 bases). Germline V gene lookup returns CDR1 MGHDK and CDR2 SYGVNS. The CDR3 covers 15 residues. V was shortened by 3 bases and J by 2 bases, with 12 bases between the two germline ends. Here the CDR3 reads CASSDATAHTDTQYF. The CDR3 nucleotides read TGTGCCAGCAGTGATGCGACAGCCCACACAGATACGCAGTATTTT.

The chain links TRBV5-1 to TRBJ1-1; D uncertain. Trimming cost V 1 base and J 8 bases, with 12 bases left between them. The CDR3 loop spans 13 amino acids. Germline V gene data show CDR1 as SGHRS and CDR2 as YFSETQ. CDR3 in amino acids: CASSLSSGYEAFF. CDR3 nucleotide sequence: TGCGCCAGCAGCTTGAGTTCGGGGTACGAAGCTTTCTTT.

The chain joins TRBV6-5 to TRBJ2-7; 7 bases are a match to TRBD1. The V segment lost 6 bases and the J segment 6 bases; nucleotides outside the gene matches: 11. This CDR3 spans 14 amino acids. Germline-derived CDR1 and CDR2 are MNHEY and SVGAGI. The CDR3 region has the DNA TGTGCCAGCAGATTATCCGGGACAGCAACCGAGCAGTACTTC. Amino acid sequence: CASRLSGTATEQYF.

The chain couples TRBV6-1 to TRBJ1-1, with no clear D. The V gene's germline CDR1 is MNHNS and CDR2 SASEGT. The CDR3 contains 13 residues. V was shortened by 5 bases and J by 7 bases, with 14 bases between the two germline ends. CDR3 nucleotide sequence: TGTGCCAGCAGTCCCTGGCCCGGGAGTGAAGCTTTCTTT. Protein sequence: CASSPWPGSEAFF.

This clone was observed a handful of times. The J gene is TRBJ1-2, the V gene TRBV6-1; tentatively, D is TRBD1 (5 bases). The CDR3 is made up of 14 amino acids. Germline lookup yields CDR1 MNHNS and CDR2 SASEGT. The V end was cut by 7 bases, the J end by 7 bases, with 19 bases between. The CDR3 sequence: CASINIRGVRGYTF. The CDR3 DNA reads as TGTGCCAGCATTAACATTCGGGGGGTACGTGGCTACACCTTC.

V usage is TRBV28 and J usage is TRBJ2-3, with 10 bases identical to TRBD2. Germline V gene sequence: CDR1 MDHEN, CDR2 SYDVKM. Trimming cost V 8 bases and J 3 bases; bases outside gene matches: 20. This CDR3 is 19 amino acids long. The DNA of the CDR3 is TGTGCCAGCGGGGAACAGGGTGAAGCGGGGGGGCCCGGGACAGATACGCAGTATTTT. Translating it yields CASGEQGEAGGPGTDTQYF.

V is TRBV5-1 and J is TRBJ2-5; 12 positions agree with TRBD2. Germline CDR1 is SGHRS and CDR2 is YFSETQ. This CDR3 has 15 residues. Losses at the gene ends were 4 bases for V and 2 bases for J; bases not matched to a gene: 3. CDR3 amino acids: CASSRLAGGQETQYF. CDR3 nucleotide sequence: TGCGCCAGCAGCAGGCTAGCGGGGGGGCAAGAGACCCAGTACTTC.

CDR3 sequence reads: CASSLGTSTDTQYF. DNA for the CDR3: TGCGCCAGCAGCTTGGGGACTAGCACAGATACGCAGTATTTT. V usage is TRBV5-1 and J usage is TRBJ2-3; TRBD2 is a possible D gene (5 bases). V was cut by 0 bases and J by 0 bases, with 5 bases left in between. The CDR3 has 14 residues. In germline, CDR1 is SGHRS, CDR2 YFSETQ.

The CDR3 nucleotides are TGCGCCAGCAGCCCTGGCCTAGCGGGGGACAGCACAGATACGCAGTATTTT. Protein: CASSPGLAGDSTDTQYF. The chain combines TRBV5-1 with TRBJ2-3, with TRBD2 matching over 10 bases. The CDR3 runs to 17 residues. CDR1 and CDR2 (germline): SGHRS, YFSETQ. Trimming took 4 bases from V and 0 from J; bases not matched to a gene: 8.

The chain employs TRBV7-6 and TRBJ2-1; 15 bases line up with TRBD2. The germline gives CDR1 SGHVS, CDR2 FNYEAQ. The V segment lost 5 bases and the J segment 12 bases; nucleotides outside the gene matches: 8. The CDR3 runs 15 residues. The DNA of the CDR3 is TGTGCCAGCAGCACCGGGACTAGCGGGGGGAGGGCGCAGTTCTTC. Translated: CASSTGTSGGRAQFF.

The V call is TRBV9, the J call TRBJ2-7; 7 bases match TRBD1. The CDR3 has 16 residues. V shed 2 bases and J 1 base; nucleotides not matched to a gene: 9. Germline V gene lookup returns CDR1 SGDLS and CDR2 YYNGEE. The CDR3 coding sequence is TGTGCCAGCAGCGTCGATACAGGGGCTCCTTCCTACGAGCAGTACTTC. This encodes CASSVDTGAPSYEQYF. The full variable domain, its missing parts supplied by reference TRBV9 and TRBJ2-7, is DSGVTQTPKHLITATGQRVTLRCSPRSGDLSVYWYQQSLDQGLQFLIQYYNGEERAKGNILERFSAQQFPDLHSELNLSSLELGDSALYFCASSVDTGAPSYEQYFGPGTRLTVT.

The chain joins TRBV4-1 to TRBJ1-6; possibly TRBD1 for D (5 bases). The CDR3 has 14 residues. Germline V gene lookup returns CDR1 MGHRA and CDR2 YSYEKL. Trimming took off 2 bases at V and 8 bases at J, with 10 bases between the two ends. Written as DNA, the CDR3 is TGCGCCAGCAGCCAACAGGGTAGTCATTCACCCCTCCACTTT. Its translation: CASSQQGSHSPLHF.

V and J are TRBV6-5 and TRBJ1-2, with 8 positions matching TRBD1. Germline CDR1 is MNHEY and CDR2 is SVGAGI. The CDR3 spans 12 residues. V shed 4 bases and J 6 bases; nucleotides not matched to a gene: 1. The CDR3 coding sequence is TGTGCCAGCAGTTTGACAGGGGATGGCTACACCTTC. Encoded protein: CASSLTGDGYTF.

The genes are TRBV19 and TRBJ1-2; TRBD1 might be the D (6 bases). CDR3 length equals 13 residues. The V gene lost 9 bases and the J gene lost 1 base, with 12 bases spanning the gap. Germline V CDR1 and CDR2: LNHDA, SQIVND (reference sequence). In DNA form, the CDR3 reads TGTGCCAGCAAGGAGGGGGATAACTATGGCTACACCTTC. Translated: CASKEGDNYGYTF.

CDR3 amino acids: CASSTRGGRGNTEAFF. The CDR3 DNA is TGTGCCAGCAGCACCAGGGGGGGCAGGGGAAACACTGAAGCTTTCTTT. This rearrangement joins TRBV21-1 to TRBJ1-1. TRBV21-1 is classified as a pseudogene. CDR3 length: 16 amino acids.

The rearrangement links TRBV30 to TRBJ2-2; 9 bases are shared with TRBD1. Germline CDR1 GTSNPN, CDR2 SVGIG (reference sequence). There are 14 residues in the CDR3. The J segment lost 1 base and the V segment lost 5 bases, leaving 2 bases of the junction unmatched. This CDR3 reads CAWGTGRNTGELFF. The CDR3 DNA reads as TGTGCCTGGGGGACAGGGAGGAACACCGGGGAGCTGTTTTTT. Based on the CDR3 plus reference TRBV30 and TRBJ2-2, the full variable domain is SQTIHQWPATLVQPVGSPLSLECTVEGTSNPNLYWYRQAAGRGLQLLFYSVGIGQISSEVPQNLSASRPQDRQFILSSKKLLLSDSGFYLCAWGTGRNTGELFFGEGSRLTVL.

The genes are TRBV9 and TRBJ2-1; D might be TRBD2 (6 bases). The V gene lost 4 bases and the J gene lost 6 bases, with 17 bases spanning the gap. The CDR3 sequence is 15 residues long. Per the germline V gene, CDR1 is SGDLS and CDR2 is YYNGEE. CDR3 amino acids: CASSPMGLPGNEQFF. As DNA, the CDR3 is TGTGCCAGCAGCCCCATGGGACTCCCAGGCAATGAGCAGTTCTTC. Based on the CDR3 plus reference TRBV9 and TRBJ2-1, the full variable domain is DSGVTQTPKHLITATGQRVTLRCSPRSGDLSVYWYQQSLDQGLQFLIQYYNGEERAKGNILERFSAQQFPDLHSELNLSSLELGDSALYFCASSPMGLPGNEQFFGPGTRLTVL.

This rearrangement joins TRBV30 to TRBJ1-5; the D gene is possibly TRBD1 (5 bases). The V and J ends lost 5 bases and 0 bases respectively, with 11 bases between them. The CDR3 sequence is 14 residues long. Looked up from germline, CDR1 is GTSNPN and CDR2 is SVGIG (reference sequence). CDR3 sequence (DNA): TGTGCCTGGCAAGGGACGGATAGCAATCAGCCCCAGCATTTT. Translating gives CAWQGTDSNQPQHF.

On this clone itself: The junction shows a germline mismatch at one end, possibly a read error. The genes are TRBV7-7 and TRBJ2-2; TRBD1 matches at 10 bases. CDR3 length equals 15 residues. The germline gives CDR1 SSHAT, CDR2 FNYEAQ (reference sequence). The CDR3 region is CASSLTGGNTGELFF. The CDR3 DNA follows: TGTGCTAGCAGCTTGACAGGGGGCAACACCGGGGAGCTGTTTTTT.